Listed here are 11 T cell receptor beta chains from one sample, sequenced in a study of T-cell memory formation after mild COVID-19. Via MiXCR, TCRdb re-called the 5' RACE reads, giving one row per CDR3 protein. The table lists some 450,000 distinct CDR3 sequences, about 19% of them singletons. What was sequenced was PBMCs or a T cell subset sorted from them (not recorded which). All receptors derive from an adult woman who had mild COVID-19 (a few samples of this study predate the infection). Cell type and time point are not known.

This clonotype was seen once. This chain joins TRBV14 and TRBJ2-2; no clear D. Germline values: CDR1 SGHDN, CDR2 FVKESK. The CDR3 sequence is 17 residues long. Trimming took off 1 base at V and 4 bases at J, with 16 bases between the two ends. The CDR3 coding sequence is TGTGCCAGCAGCCAAGTTTGGGCGAAGGGAAGCACCGGGGAGCTGTTTTTT. Translating gives CASSQVWAKGSTGELFF. Full variable domain (rest looked up from reference TRBV14 and TRBJ2-2): EAGVTQFPSHSVIEKGQTVTLRCDPISGHDNLYWYRRVMGKEIKFLLHFVKESKQDESGMPNNRFLAERTGGTYSTLKVQPAELEDSGVYFCASSQVWAKGSTGELFFGEGSRLTVL.

In this sample, this clonotype turned up many times. J is TRBJ2-7 and V is TRBV5-6; possible D gene TRBD2, 6 bases. The V end lost 4 bases, the J end lost 7 bases, and 15 bases lay between the germline ends. Germline V CDR1 and CDR2: SGHDT, YYEEEE. The CDR3 covers 13 residues. The CDR3 sequence: CASSRSGPREQYF. DNA for the CDR3: TGTGCCAGCAGCAGAAGCGGGCCGCGGGAGCAGTACTTC.

The V gene is TRBV20-1, the J gene TRBJ2-1; 10 bases align to TRBD2. Trimming cost V 1 base and J 9 bases; bases outside gene matches: 9. CDR1 and CDR2 (germline): DFQATT, SNEGSKA (reference sequence). The CDR3 totals 15 residues. CDR3 coding DNA: TGCAGTGCTAGAGTTGATAGCGGGGGGATTTCTGAGCAGTTCTTC. Protein product: CSARVDSGGISEQFF.

The DNA of the CDR3 is TGCAGTGCTCCCCGGACAGCCGGGCAGTACTTC. Protein: CSAPRTAGQYF. The chain uses TRBV20-1 and TRBJ2-7; D is perhaps TRBD1 (6 bases). The CDR3 is 11 residues long. Trimming took off 5 bases at V and 9 bases at J, with 14 bases between the two ends. CDR1 and CDR2 from the germline V gene are DFQATT and SNEGSKA (reference sequence).

The J gene is TRBJ2-1, the V gene TRBV7-2, with 7 bases lining up with TRBD2. The CDR3 loop spans 14 amino acids. Per germline, CDR1 SGHTA and CDR2 FQGNSA. V dropped 2 bases and J dropped 15; count of bases not matched to a gene: 13. CDR3 amino acids: CASSLTPGLMDSFF. CDR3 DNA sequence: TGTGCCAGCAGCTTAACACCGGGACTAATGGATTCGTTCTTC. Looking up the rest from reference TRBV7-2 and TRBJ2-1 gives the full variable domain: GAGVSQSPSNKVTEKGKDVELRCDPISGHTALYWYRQSLGQGLEFLIYFQGNSAPDKSGLPSDRFSAERTGGSVSTLTIQRTQQEDSAVYLCASSLTPGLMDSFFGPGTRLTVL.

The chain couples TRBV21-1 to TRBJ2-5; the table's D call TRBD2 went unverified against the DNA. TRBV21-1 is a pseudogene locus. The CDR3 runs to 14 residues. Written as DNA, the CDR3 is TGTGCCAGCAAGCCTAGCGGGAGAGGAGAGACCCAGTACTTC. As protein: CASKPSGRGETQYF.

The chain links TRBV15 to TRBJ2-1; TRBD2 matches at 7 bases. CDR3 length: 13 amino acids. Germline V gives CDR1 LNHNV, CDR2 YYDKDF (reference sequence). V was pared by 3 bases and J by 8 bases, with 4 bases of the junction left unmatched. This CDR3 is CATSSTSVYEQFF. The CDR3 DNA is TGTGCCACCAGCAGCACTAGCGTGTATGAGCAGTTCTTC.

This clonotype has only a few counts. This chain links TRBV7-3 with TRBJ2-2; 10 bases fit TRBD2. J gave up 5 bases and V 5 bases, and 8 bases lay outside the gene matches. This CDR3 region has 16 residues. CDR1 and CDR2 from the germline V gene are SGHTA and FQGTGA. The CDR3 bases are TGTGCCAGCAGCGTTACTAGCGGGGTAGGGACCGGGGAGCTGTTTTTT. Translating gives CASSVTSGVGTGELFF.

The chain uses TRBV12-3 or TRBV12-4 and TRBJ2-7, with D possibly matching TRBD1 (5 bases). The CDR3 contains 12 residues. The V end lost 6 bases, the J end lost 4 bases, and 10 bases lay between the germline ends. CDR3 DNA: TGTGCCAGCAGGGGGCTGGGGTACGAGCAGTACTTC. It encodes CASRGLGYEQYF.

CDR3 amino acids: CASSGRRGESDTQYF. CDR3 sequence (DNA): TGTGCCAGCAGCGGTAGACGGGGAGAATCAGATACGCAGTATTTT. The chain links TRBV7-2 to TRBJ2-3; TRBD2 is a possible D gene (5 bases). This CDR3 contains 15 residues. The V and J ends lost 5 bases and 4 bases respectively, with 16 bases between them. The germline CDR1 and CDR2 sequences are SGHTA and FQGNSA.

This clonotype was detected only a few times. V usage is TRBV9 and J usage is TRBJ2-3, with D perhaps TRBD2 (6 bases). The germline V gene encodes CDR1 SGDLS and CDR2 YYNGEE. V was shortened by 0 bases and J by 1 base, with 9 bases between the two germline ends. The CDR3 loop spans 15 amino acids. The chain's CDR3 is CASSVGPSGTDTQYF. The DNA for the CDR3 is TGTGCCAGCAGCGTAGGCCCTAGCGGCACAGATACGCAGTATTTT.